The 25 T cell receptor beta chains below all came from one sample that was sequenced in a study of T cell responses to AZD1222 COVID-19 vaccine. TCRdb's table, derived via immunoSEQ multiplex PCR, lists solely in-frame clones and lacks some. The sample has approximately 81,000 clones, about nine tenths seen once. The source was peripheral blood, collected on day 0 of MenACWY control vaccination. The receptors shown here come from an adult in good health.

The chain joins TRBV2 to TRBJ2-1, with TRBD2 identical over 9 bases. Looked up from germline, CDR1 is SNHLY and CDR2 is FYNNEI. Trimming cost V 3 bases and J 6 bases; bases outside gene matches: 6. The CDR3 runs 15 residues. The CDR3 spells CASSDGSGSRNEQFF. As DNA, the CDR3 is TGTGCCAGCAGTGATGGTAGCGGGAGTCGCAATGAGCAGTTCTTC.

The rearrangement joins TRBV6-1 to TRBJ1-1; D unresolved. The CDR3 is 13 residues long. The ends were cut back, 1 base at V and 6 bases at J, with 9 bases in the middle. Germline V gene sequence: CDR1 MNHNS, CDR2 SASEGT. In nucleotides, the CDR3 is TGTGCCAGCAGTGAAGGGATTCGGGCTGAAGCTTTCTTT. Translating gives CASSEGIRAEAFF.

This chain's CDR3 is CAIGSLSGRYQETQYF. The CDR3 DNA is TGTGCCATAGGGTCCCTGAGCGGGAGGTACCAAGAGACCCAGTACTTC. V gene TRBV5-8 combines with J gene TRBJ2-5; 9 bases line up with TRBD2. Germline-derived CDR1 and CDR2 are SGHTS and YDEGEE. Losses at the gene ends were 9 bases for V and 0 bases for J; bases not matched to a gene: 12. There are 16 residues in the CDR3.

This chain uses TRBV6-2 or TRBV6-3 with TRBJ1-5, with D possibly matching TRBD1 (6 bases). V lost 4 bases to trimming and J lost 4 bases, with 11 bases between them. Germline values: CDR1 MNHEY, CDR2 SVGEGT. The CDR3 spans 14 residues. The CDR3 reads CASSSRGPNQPQHF. The CDR3 nucleotides are TGTGCCAGCAGTTCCAGGGGACCAAATCAGCCCCAGCATTTT.

The genes are TRBV9 and TRBJ2-1; D unresolved. The CDR3 sequence is 13 residues long. V lost 4 bases and J lost 6, with 11 bases in between. The germline gives CDR1 SGDLS, CDR2 YYNGEE. CDR3 DNA sequence: TGTGCCAGCAGCCCCCCGAGAATCAATGAGCAGTTCTTC. Protein sequence: CASSPPRINEQFF. Supplemented by reference TRBV9 and TRBJ2-1, the full variable domain reads DSGVTQTPKHLITATGQRVTLRCSPRSGDLSVYWYQQSLDQGLQFLIQYYNGEERAKGNILERFSAQQFPDLHSELNLSSLELGDSALYFCASSPPRINEQFFGPGTRLTVL.

This chain connects TRBV5-1 to TRBJ2-7, with unresolved D. The germline gives CDR1 SGHRS, CDR2 YFSETQ. With 1 base removed from V and 0 bases from J, the gap between germline ends came to 14 bases. The CDR3 covers 16 residues. The CDR3 sequence is CASSLFVMSSSYEQYF. CDR3 in DNA: TGCGCCAGCAGCTTGTTTGTTATGTCCTCCTCCTACGAGCAGTACTTC.

This clone was counted only a few times. This rearrangement joins TRBV18 to TRBJ1-4; 12 bases are shared with TRBD1. This CDR3 is built from 15 residues. The trim removed 3 bases at V and 8 bases at J, leaving 4 bases unmatched. The germline V gene has CDR1 KGHSH and CDR2 LQKENI. For the CDR3, the DNA is TGTGCCAGCTCACCTGTCGGGACAGGGGGCGAAAAACTGTTTTTT. Amino acid sequence: CASSPVGTGGEKLFF.

The chain employs TRBV3-1 (or the pseudogene TRBV3-2) and TRBJ2-2; no definite D call. CDR1 and CDR2 from the germline V gene are LGHDT and YNNKEL (reference sequence). CDR3 size: 15 residues. Deletions cut 1 base from V and 4 bases from J, with 10 bases between. The CDR3 DNA reads as TGTGCCAGCAGCCAAGTGCGAAGCGCCACCGGGGAGCTGTTTTTT. Amino acid sequence: CASSQVRSATGELFF.

In this sample, this clone turned up once. The chain recombines TRBV6-6 with TRBJ1-3; D uncertain. The CDR3 contains 15 residues. Germline V gene data show CDR1 as MNHNY and CDR2 as SVGAGI (reference sequence). V was cut by 5 bases and J by 2 bases, with 13 bases left in between. The CDR3 is CASSVNRAPGNTIYF. The CDR3 nucleotides read TGTGCCAGCAGTGTTAATAGGGCACCTGGAAACACCATATATTTT.

The chain employs TRBV9 and TRBJ1-2; TRBD1 matches at 7 bases. Germline V CDR1 and CDR2: SGDLS, YYNGEE. Germline trimming cut 3 bases from V and 6 bases from J; bases unmatched to any gene: 14. The CDR3 consists of 16 residues. CDR3 in amino acids: CASSADQGGRLDGYTF. Written as DNA, the CDR3 is TGTGCCAGCAGCGCCGATCAGGGGGGTCGTCTCGATGGCTACACCTTC.

The CDR3 nucleotides read TGTGCCAGCTCACCTAGGATGGACGAGCAGTACTTC. This codes for CASSPRMDEQYF. The chain combines TRBV18 with TRBJ2-7; no firm D call. This CDR3 region has 12 residues. In germline, CDR1 is KGHSH, CDR2 LQKENI. V lost 3 bases to trimming and J lost 5 bases, with 8 bases between them.

The chain couples TRBV28 to TRBJ1-5; D may be TRBD1 (6 bases). The germline V gene has CDR1 MDHEN and CDR2 SYDVKM. V dropped 2 bases and J dropped 5 bases, with 10 bases sitting between them. The length of the CDR3 is 14 residues. CDR3 residues: CASSLGQQYQPQHF. As DNA, the CDR3 is TGTGCCAGCAGTTTAGGACAGCAATATCAGCCCCAGCATTTT.

The rearrangement uses TRBV7-2 and TRBJ2-1; 12 bases line up with TRBD1. The germline V gene encodes CDR1 SGHTA and CDR2 FQGNSA. The CDR3 is 16 residues long. With V trimmed by 6 bases and J by 7 bases, 10 bases remained unmatched. This chain's CDR3 is CASSLPGQGAGNEQFF. In DNA form, the CDR3 reads TGTGCCAGCAGTCTGCCGGGACAGGGGGCTGGGAATGAGCAGTTCTTC. The variable domain in full, with the rest retrieved from reference TRBV7-2 and TRBJ2-1, is GAGVSQSPSNKVTEKGKDVELRCDPISGHTALYWYRQSLGQGLEFLIYFQGNSAPDKSGLPSDRFSAERTGGSVSTLTIQRTQQEDSAVYLCASSLPGQGAGNEQFFGPGTRLTVL.

The chain joins TRBV7-8 to TRBJ2-5; TRBD1 matches at 8 bases. CDR3 length equals 14 residues. Germline CDR1 reads SGHVS; CDR2 reads FQNEAQ. The junction had 5 bases not matched to a gene; V was cut back by 3 bases and J by 5 bases. This CDR3 is CASSFSGGGETQYF. The CDR3 DNA reads as TGTGCCAGCAGCTTCTCAGGGGGCGGGGAGACCCAGTACTTC.

The rearrangement uses TRBV2 and TRBJ2-6; D may be TRBD2 (5 bases). With 7 bases removed from V and 0 bases from J, the gap between germline ends came to 10 bases. This CDR3 contains 15 residues. Germline CDR1 is SNHLY and CDR2 is FYNNEI. CDR3: CASKGDRSGANVLTF. CDR3 bases: TGTGCCAGCAAGGGAGATCGCTCTGGGGCCAACGTCCTGACTTTC.

This rearrangement joins TRBV4-1 to TRBJ2-1, with 8 bases matching TRBD1. The CDR3 runs to 15 residues. J gave up 8 bases and V 1 base, and 7 bases lay outside the gene matches. The germline gives CDR1 MGHRA, CDR2 YSYEKL. The CDR3, as DNA: TGCGCCAGCAGCCAAGGTTCCCCAGGGGGCGATGAGCAGTTCTTC. Its protein product is CASSQGSPGGDEQFF.

The chain combines TRBV6-4 with TRBJ2-5; maybe TRBD2 (6 bases). This CDR3 is built from 14 residues. Trimming cost V 6 bases and J 0 bases, with 11 bases left between them. The germline CDR1 and CDR2 sequences are MRHNA and SNTAGT. The CDR3 loop is CASSQGGDQETQYF. The CDR3 bases are TGTGCCAGCAGCCAGGGAGGAGACCAAGAGACCCAGTACTTC.

This chain uses TRBV27 with TRBJ1-2; no reliable D call. The CDR3 contains 14 residues. Between the trimmed V and J ends, which lost 4 bases and 6 bases, there was a span of 15 bases. The V gene's germline CDR1 is MNHEY and CDR2 SMNVEV (reference sequence). This chain's CDR3 is CASSSLTGSDGYTF. CDR3 DNA sequence: TGTGCCAGCAGTTCCCTCACCGGAAGCGATGGCTACACCTTC.

This clone was found once. The chain links TRBV30 to TRBJ1-6, with a tentative D call TRBD1 (6 bases). Trimming pared 0 bases from V and 7 bases from J, leaving 10 bases between. The germline gives CDR1 GTSNPN, CDR2 SVGIG (reference sequence). The CDR3 is 14 amino acids. The CDR3 sequence: CAWSVEGGNSPLHF. The DNA of the CDR3 is TGTGCCTGGAGTGTAGAAGGGGGGAATTCACCCCTCCACTTT.

The rearrangement links TRBV28 to TRBJ2-5, with TRBD1 identical over 7 bases. Per the germline V gene, CDR1 is MDHEN and CDR2 is SYDVKM. The CDR3 is made up of 13 amino acids. The V segment lost 8 bases and the J segment 0 bases; nucleotides outside the gene matches: 3. The CDR3: CASHGQDQETQYF. The CDR3 DNA is TGTGCCAGCCACGGACAGGACCAAGAGACCCAGTACTTC.

The V call is TRBV7-9, the J call TRBJ1-2, with 9 bases aligning to TRBD1. The CDR3 runs 16 residues. V was pared by 5 bases and J by 4 bases, with 11 bases of the junction left unmatched. Per the germline V gene, CDR1 is SEHNR and CDR2 is FQNEAQ (reference sequence). The CDR3 coding sequence is TGTGCCAGCAGCCCCCTAGGGACAGGGAAACGCTATGGCTACACCTTC. Amino acid sequence: CASSPLGTGKRYGYTF.

The chain joins TRBV5-1 to TRBJ1-1; weak D call: TRBD1 (5 bases). CDR1 is SGHRS and CDR2 is YFSETQ in the germline V gene. Trimming shortened V by 5 bases and J by 4 bases, and 12 bases separated the two germline ends. The CDR3 runs to 13 residues. The CDR3 region has the DNA TGCGCCAGCAGTAGGGACTCCCGCACTGAAGCTTTCTTT. The encoded protein is CASSRDSRTEAFF.

V and J are TRBV2 and TRBJ2-5; D is uncertain. The V gene's germline CDR1 is SNHLY and CDR2 FYNNEI. V lost 4 bases to trimming and J lost 5 bases, with 5 bases between them. This CDR3 contains 11 residues. Written as DNA, the CDR3 is TGTGCCAGCAGTGTCACTGAGACCCAGTACTTC. Translation: CASSVTETQYF.

The chain combines TRBV6-5 with TRBJ2-2; D is undetermined. The CDR3 covers 13 residues. Looked up from germline, CDR1 is MNHEY and CDR2 is SVGAGI. The V and J ends lost 0 bases and 8 bases respectively, with 7 bases between them. The CDR3 region has the DNA TGTGCCAGCAGTTACTCCTGGGCGGGGGAGCTGTTTTTT. Protein: CASSYSWAGELFF.

This clone was seen only a few times. The gene calls are TRBV7-2 and TRBJ1-5; tentative D call: TRBD1 (6 bases). Germline V CDR1 and CDR2: SGHTA, FQGNSA. CDR3 size: 15 residues. Between the trimmed V and J ends, which lost 5 bases and 4 bases, there was a span of 15 bases. The CDR3 nucleotides are TGTGCCAGCAGCCAACAGGGCGCAGCGAATCAGCCCCAGCATTTT. This codes for CASSQQGAANQPQHF.